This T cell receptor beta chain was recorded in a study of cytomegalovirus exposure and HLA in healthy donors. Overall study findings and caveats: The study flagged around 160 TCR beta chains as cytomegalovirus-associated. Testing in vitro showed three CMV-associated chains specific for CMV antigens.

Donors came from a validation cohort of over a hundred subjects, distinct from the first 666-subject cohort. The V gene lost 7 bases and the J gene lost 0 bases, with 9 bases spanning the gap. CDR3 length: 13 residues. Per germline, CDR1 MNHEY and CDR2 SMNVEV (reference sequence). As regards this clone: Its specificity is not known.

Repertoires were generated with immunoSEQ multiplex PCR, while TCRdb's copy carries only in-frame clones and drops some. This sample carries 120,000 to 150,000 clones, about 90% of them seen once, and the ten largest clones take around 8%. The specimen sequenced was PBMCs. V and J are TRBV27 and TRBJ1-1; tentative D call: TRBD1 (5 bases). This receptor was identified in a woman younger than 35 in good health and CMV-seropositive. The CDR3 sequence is CASKDNLNTEAFF. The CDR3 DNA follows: TGTGCCAGCAAGGACAATCTGAACACTGAAGCTTTCTTT.